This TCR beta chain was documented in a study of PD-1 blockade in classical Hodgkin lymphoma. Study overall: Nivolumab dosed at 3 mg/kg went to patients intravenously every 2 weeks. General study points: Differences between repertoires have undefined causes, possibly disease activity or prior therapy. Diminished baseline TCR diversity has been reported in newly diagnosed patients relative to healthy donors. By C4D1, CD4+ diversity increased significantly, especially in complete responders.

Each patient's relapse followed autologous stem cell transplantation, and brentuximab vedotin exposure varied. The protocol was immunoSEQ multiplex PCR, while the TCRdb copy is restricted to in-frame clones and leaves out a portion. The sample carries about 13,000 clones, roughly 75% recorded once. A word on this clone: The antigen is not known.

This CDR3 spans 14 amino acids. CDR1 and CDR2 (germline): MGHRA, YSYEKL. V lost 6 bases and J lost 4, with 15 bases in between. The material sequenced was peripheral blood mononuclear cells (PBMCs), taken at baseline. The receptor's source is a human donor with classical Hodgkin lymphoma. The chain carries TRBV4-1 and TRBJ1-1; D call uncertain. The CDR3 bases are TGCGCCAGCAGACGGACGGTGGGCCCCACTGAAGCTTTCTTT. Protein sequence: CASRRTVGPTEAFF.